These 21 T cell receptor beta chains were all obtained from the same sample, sequenced in a study of blood T cell repertoires in COVID-19. Generated by immunoSEQ multiplex PCR, the TCRdb table keeps only in-frame clones and is missing some. Among over 40,000 clones, about 83% were seen once, and the ten largest hold 16%. Sample: peripheral blood. The receptors come from a man in his forties or fifties with acute or convalescent COVID-19.

J is TRBJ2-3 and V is TRBV9, with D possibly being TRBD2 (6 bases). The CDR3 runs 14 residues. Trimming stripped 4 bases from V and 1 base from J, with 10 bases between. CDR1 and CDR2 (germline): SGDLS, YYNGEE. The CDR3 DNA reads TGTGCCAGCAGCCTCGGAGGGCGCACAGATACGCAGTATTTT. Protein: CASSLGGRTDTQYF.

The V call is TRBV6-2 or TRBV6-3, the J call TRBJ2-2; a weak D match, TRBD2 (6 bases). There are 13 residues in the CDR3. Trimming removed 6 bases from V and 9 bases from J, with 14 bases in between. In germline, CDR1 is MNHEY, CDR2 SVGEGT. The CDR3 here is CASSPWRARELFF. The DNA for the CDR3 is TGTGCCAGCAGCCCCTGGAGGGCCAGGGAGCTGTTTTTT.

The rearrangement joins TRBV7-9 to TRBJ1-1, with 8 positions matching TRBD1. CDR3 length: 13 residues. Germline values: CDR1 SEHNR, CDR2 FQNEAQ (reference sequence). The V and J ends lost 2 bases and 11 bases, in that order; junction bases with no gene match: 7. The CDR3 here is CASSLMGTGDAFF. CDR3 DNA sequence: TGTGCCAGCAGCTTAATGGGGACAGGAGATGCTTTCTTT.

This chain joins TRBV5-1 and TRBJ1-1; no definite D call. Germline V CDR1 and CDR2: SGHRS, YFSETQ. CDR3 size: 17 residues. V was clipped by 3 bases and J by 2 bases, with 20 bases between them. The CDR3 DNA sequence: TGCGCCAGCAGCTCGATGCCCACCCCGGCGGGAAACACTGAAGCTTTCTTT. The encoded protein is CASSSMPTPAGNTEAFF.

This clone has only one observation. The CDR3 here is CASSLSASQPQHF. In nucleotides, the CDR3 is TGTGCCAGCAGTTTATCGGCTTCTCAGCCCCAGCATTTT. The chain uses TRBV27 and TRBJ1-5; no reliable D call. V was shortened by 0 bases and J by 6 bases, with 6 bases between the two germline ends. In germline, CDR1 is MNHEY, CDR2 SMNVEV (reference sequence). CDR3 size: 13 residues.

This clone has just one count. This chain joins TRBV4-2 and TRBJ2-1; D is undetermined. V lost 1 base and J lost 2, with 6 bases in between. Germline V gene sequence: CDR1 LGHNA, CDR2 YNFKEQ. The CDR3 has 14 amino acids. CDR3 loop: CASSQVGTYNEQFF. CDR3 bases: TGTGCCAGCAGCCAAGTCGGTACCTACAATGAGCAGTTCTTC.

The table lists this clone with a count of one. The V and J genes are TRBV30 and TRBJ1-1, with TRBD1 identical over 7 bases. Losses at the gene ends were 5 bases for V and 11 bases for J; bases not matched to a gene: 14. CDR1 and CDR2 (germline): GTSNPN, SVGIG (reference sequence). The CDR3 totals 13 residues. The DNA of the CDR3 is TGTGCCTGGCTACGTAGGGGGCCAAGTGGGGCTTTCTTT. This gives the protein CAWLRRGPSGAFF.

V and J are TRBV2 and TRBJ2-5; perhaps TRBD1 as D (7 bases). The CDR3 is 14 amino acids. Germline-derived CDR1 and CDR2 are SNHLY and FYNNEI. V was clipped by 8 bases and J by 5 bases, with 18 bases between them. CDR3 sequence (DNA): TGTGCCAGCGGAGGGGGACAGCCCGGGGAGACCCAGTACTTC. Translating gives CASGGGQPGETQYF.

V and J are TRBV4-1 and TRBJ2-7; D perhaps matches TRBD2 (5 bases). The CDR3 runs to 14 residues. The germline V gene has CDR1 MGHRA and CDR2 YSYEKL. Trimming cost V 1 base and J 6 bases, with 13 bases left between them. The DNA of the CDR3 is TGCGCCAGCAGCCAAGGGTCGGAGGTGCCCGAGCAGTACTTC. Translating it yields CASSQGSEVPEQYF.

This chain joins TRBV7-2 and TRBJ1-4, with unresolved D. The germline V gene encodes CDR1 SGHTA and CDR2 FQGNSA. The CDR3 is made up of 14 amino acids. V lost 3 bases, J lost 3 bases, and 8 bases lay in between. CDR3 DNA: TGTGCCAGCAGCTTCAGCGGGCCTAATGAAAAACTGTTTTTT. Translated: CASSFSGPNEKLFF. The variable domain in full, with the rest retrieved from reference TRBV7-2 and TRBJ1-4, is GAGVSQSPSNKVTEKGKDVELRCDPISGHTALYWYRQSLGQGLEFLIYFQGNSAPDKSGLPSDRFSAERTGGSVSTLTIQRTQQEDSAVYLCASSFSGPNEKLFFGSGTQLSVL.

This clone was detected only a few times. V gene TRBV23-1 combines with J gene TRBJ1-6; TRBD1 matches at 9 bases. TRBV23-1 is treated as an ORF (open reading frame) with a function not yet certain. The ends lost 7 bases at V and 8 bases at J; junction bases unmatched: 12. The CDR3 length is 16 residues. The CDR3 DNA reads TGCGCCAGCACTCACAATGCGGGACAGGGCCATTCACCCCTCCACTTT. Translating it yields CASTHNAGQGHSPLHF.

The CDR3 DNA sequence: TGTGCCAGCAGTCGGAGGACAGGGTCTGGAAACACCATATATTTT. Translation gives CASSRRTGSGNTIYF. This chain uses TRBV25-1 with TRBJ1-3, with 8 bases matching TRBD1. Germline values: CDR1 MGHDK, CDR2 SYGVNS. This CDR3 comprises 15 residues. V was pared by 5 bases and J by 1 base, with 4 bases of the junction left unmatched. Filled out from reference TRBV25-1 and TRBJ1-3, the complete variable domain reads EADIYQTPRYLVIGTGKKITLECSQTMGHDKMYWYQQDPGMELHLIHYSYGVNSTEKGDLSSESTVSRIRTEHFPLTLESARPSHTSQYLCASSRRTGSGNTIYFGEGSWLTVV.

V gene TRBV2 combines with J gene TRBJ2-2; tentatively, D is TRBD2 (5 bases). V lost 10 bases and J 6 bases, leaving 12 bases between the germline ends. This CDR3 spans 12 amino acids. The germline CDR1 and CDR2 sequences are SNHLY and FYNNEI. The CDR3 nucleotides are TGTGCCACCGAACTAGGGCCCGGGGAGCTGTTTTTT. Protein sequence: CATELGPGELFF. Combining the CDR3 with reference TRBV2 and TRBJ2-2 gives the whole variable domain EPEVTQTPSHQVTQMGQEVILRCVPISNHLYFYWYRQILGQKVEFLVSFYNNEISEKSEIFDDQFSVERPDGSNFTLKIRSTKLEDSAMYFCATELGPGELFFGEGSRLTVL.

The rearrangement links TRBV10-2 to TRBJ2-7; 7 bases align to TRBD1. The CDR3 runs 13 residues. Looked up from germline, CDR1 is WSHSY and CDR2 is SAAADI. The V segment lost 6 bases and the J segment 2 bases; nucleotides outside the gene matches: 4. This chain's CDR3 is CASSPGQAYEQYV. The CDR3 region has the DNA TGCGCCAGCAGCCCAGGACAGGCCTACGAGCAGTACGTC.

This clone was counted a few times. The V and J genes are TRBV3-1 (or the pseudogene TRBV3-2) and TRBJ2-2, with D tentatively TRBD1 (5 bases). There are 16 residues in the CDR3. The V end lost 5 bases, the J end lost 0 bases, and 13 bases lay between the germline ends. Germline V CDR1 and CDR2: LGHDT, YNNKEL (reference sequence). CDR3 DNA: TGTGCCAGCAGCTGGTTAGACAGCGCGAACACCGGGGAGCTGTTTTTT. Its protein product is CASSWLDSANTGELFF.

The rearrangement uses TRBV9 and TRBJ1-5; a weak D match, TRBD1 (5 bases). CDR3 length: 15 amino acids. Germline CDR1 SGDLS, CDR2 YYNGEE. Between the trimmed V and J ends, which lost 0 bases and 6 bases, there was a span of 13 bases. The DNA for the CDR3 is TGTGCCAGCAGCGTAGGCGGGGACTTGGGTCAGCCCCAGCATTTT. Amino acid sequence: CASSVGGDLGQPQHF.

This clone was counted a few times. The J gene is TRBJ2-5, the V gene TRBV18; D ambiguous. Per germline, CDR1 KGHSH and CDR2 LQKENI. This CDR3 region has 14 residues. Trimming shortened V by 5 bases and J by 5 bases, and 15 bases separated the two germline ends. The CDR3: CASSTTGSSETQYF. CDR3 bases: TGTGCCAGCTCAACCACCGGTTCGTCGGAGACCCAGTACTTC.

This chain connects TRBV9 to TRBJ2-3, with 11 positions matching TRBD2. The V and J ends lost 4 bases and 1 base, in that order; junction bases with no gene match: 17. The CDR3 extends over 20 amino acids. CDR1 SGDLS and CDR2 YYNGEE come from the germline V gene. DNA of the CDR3: TGTGCCAGCAGCCCTATCGGGCTAGCGGGGGGAGTATCCCGCACAGATACGCAGTATTTT. Translating it yields CASSPIGLAGGVSRTDTQYF. Full variable domain (rest looked up from reference TRBV9 and TRBJ2-3): DSGVTQTPKHLITATGQRVTLRCSPRSGDLSVYWYQQSLDQGLQFLIQYYNGEERAKGNILERFSAQQFPDLHSELNLSSLELGDSALYFCASSPIGLAGGVSRTDTQYFGPGTRLTVL.

The chain has TRBV19 and TRBJ2-5; possible D gene TRBD2, 6 bases. The CDR3 is 16 residues long. Germline V gives CDR1 LNHDA, CDR2 SQIVND (reference sequence). Trimming took 10 bases from V and 5 from J, leaving 26 bases between them. CDR3 region: CATQWGVGRSRETQYF. CDR3 sequence (DNA): TGTGCCACCCAATGGGGGGTCGGGCGTAGCCGGGAGACCCAGTACTTC.

The rearrangement joins TRBV12-2 to TRBJ1-6. TRBV12-2 is assigned pseudogene status. CDR3 length: 17 amino acids. DNA for the CDR3: TGTGCAAGTCGCTTAGTGGGGCGGGGAGACCATAATTCACCCCTCCACTTT. This translates into CASRLVGRGDHNSPLHF.

This chain connects TRBV7-9 to TRBJ1-4; TRBD1 aligns across 8 bases. The germline V gene encodes CDR1 SEHNR and CDR2 FQNEAQ (reference sequence). V trimming: 1 base; J trimming: 5 bases; junction bases outside the gene matches: 6. The CDR3 spans 16 residues. The CDR3 loop is CASSLEGQAYNEKLFF. CDR3 DNA sequence: TGTGCCAGCAGCTTAGAGGGACAGGCTTACAATGAAAAACTGTTTTTT.